This entry lists 12 T cell receptor beta chains sequenced from one sample in a study of control samples from healthy donors and cancer patients. Sequenced by immunoSEQ multiplex PCR; TCRdb stores in-frame clones only, minus some. The sample carries roughly 28,000 clones, around three quarters recorded once. Sequenced input: PBMCs. Receptor source: a man aged 60 to 69 with head and neck cancer.

The V call is TRBV9, the J call TRBJ2-7; 10 nucleotides line up with TRBD2. Germline CDR1 and CDR2: SGDLS and YYNGEE. The CDR3 covers 16 residues. Trimming at V came to 4 bases and at J to 5 bases, leaving 12 bases not matched to a gene. Here the CDR3 reads CASSPTPLAGVHEQYF. Here the CDR3 DNA reads TGTGCCAGCAGCCCTACCCCGCTAGCGGGAGTCCACGAGCAGTACTTC. Based on the CDR3 plus reference TRBV9 and TRBJ2-7, the full variable domain is DSGVTQTPKHLITATGQRVTLRCSPRSGDLSVYWYQQSLDQGLQFLIQYYNGEERAKGNILERFSAQQFPDLHSELNLSSLELGDSALYFCASSPTPLAGVHEQYFGPGTRLTVT.

V gene TRBV4-3 combines with J gene TRBJ2-3; 7 positions agree with TRBD1. The CDR3 totals 16 residues. J was trimmed by 5 bases and V by 3 bases; bases with no gene match: 11. Germline CDR1 and CDR2: LGHNA and YSLEER. CDR3 DNA: TGCGCCAGCAGCCACTCCCGACAGGGTCAGATAGATACGCAGTATTTT. Translated: CASSHSRQGQIDTQYF.

The chain is built from TRBV9 and TRBJ2-1; 12 nucleotides align to TRBD2. With V trimmed by 3 bases and J by 9 bases, 7 bases remained unmatched. Germline CDR1 reads SGDLS; CDR2 reads YYNGEE. This CDR3 has 15 amino acids. CDR3 in DNA: TGTGCCAGCAGCGCCAGACTAGCGGGAGAAATTGAGCAGTTCTTC. Translating it yields CASSARLAGEIEQFF.

The chain combines TRBV28 with TRBJ2-2; D perhaps matches TRBD2 (6 bases). The ends were cut back, 1 base at V and 2 bases at J, with 11 bases in the middle. Per germline, CDR1 MDHEN and CDR2 SYDVKM. The CDR3 covers 16 residues. CDR3 nucleotide sequence: TGTGCCAGCAGTTTATATGGGACTGCAAACACCGGGGAGCTGTTTTTT. This codes for CASSLYGTANTGELFF.

DNA of the CDR3: TGTGCCAGCAGTGCCACAATATCTAGCGGCTCCTACGAGCAGTACTTC. Its protein product is CASSATISSGSYEQYF. The chain combines TRBV28 with TRBJ2-7; 7 bases are a match to TRBD2. The CDR3 loop spans 16 amino acids. Germline V lookup: CDR1 MDHEN, CDR2 SYDVKM. The ends lost 5 bases at V and 0 bases at J; junction bases unmatched: 10.

The chain couples TRBV15 to TRBJ2-7, with TRBD2 identical over 8 bases. V was pared by 1 base and J by 3 bases, with 5 bases of the junction left unmatched. This CDR3 region has 15 residues. Germline CDR1 and CDR2: LNHNV and YYDKDF (reference sequence). This CDR3 is CATSRGPGLVYEQYF. The CDR3 DNA reads as TGTGCCACCAGCAGAGGCCCGGGACTAGTCTACGAGCAGTACTTC.

V gene TRBV5-4 combines with J gene TRBJ1-1, with 7 bases matching TRBD1. V gave up 9 bases and J gave up 0 bases; unmatched junction bases: 8. The germline gives CDR1 SGHNT, CDR2 YYREEE (reference sequence). The CDR3 has 14 amino acids. The DNA for the CDR3 is TGTGCCACCCGGACAGGAAGCATGAACACTGAAGCTTTCTTT. This sequence encodes CATRTGSMNTEAFF.

The chain carries TRBV5-8 and TRBJ2-1; D gene unclear. Trimming took 1 base from V and 7 from J, leaving 6 bases between them. Germline CDR1 reads SGHTS; CDR2 reads YDEGEE. The CDR3 has 12 amino acids. In DNA form, the CDR3 reads TGTGCCAGCAGCTTGCAAGTAAATGAGCAGTTCTTC. Protein product: CASSLQVNEQFF.

This clone was found once. This chain joins TRBV11-2 and TRBJ1-1, with no clear D. Between the trimmed V and J ends, which lost 2 bases and 8 bases, there was a span of 9 bases. The CDR3 has 12 residues. CDR1 is SGHAT, CDR2 FQNNGV, per germline. The CDR3 sequence is CASSLIDAEAFF. CDR3 DNA: TGTGCCAGCAGCTTAATTGATGCCGAAGCTTTCTTT.

This clone has just one count. V and J are TRBV12-5 and TRBJ2-5, with 7 nucleotides matching TRBD1. CDR1 and CDR2 (germline): LGHNT, FRNRAP. CDR3 size: 14 residues. The trim removed 5 bases at V and 1 base at J, leaving 4 bases unmatched. CDR3 bases: TGTGCTAGTGGTATCGGGACAGTCCAAGAGACCCAGTACTTC. Translating it yields CASGIGTVQETQYF.

CDR3 in DNA: TGTGCCAGCAGCTTGGCTCAATGGGGACGGCACTCTGGAAACACCATATATTTT. Its protein is CASSLAQWGRHSGNTIYF. The rearrangement links TRBV5-8 to TRBJ1-3, with D possibly being TRBD1 (5 bases). Germline CDR1 is SGHTS and CDR2 is YDEGEE. V lost 0 bases and J lost 0, with 16 bases in between. The CDR3 length is 18 residues.

This sequence joins TRBV19 and TRBJ1-5; possibly TRBD1 for D (5 bases). Germline CDR1 reads LNHDA; CDR2 reads SQIVND (reference sequence). The length of the CDR3 is 15 residues. The V end lost 9 bases, the J end lost 0 bases, and 15 bases lay between the germline ends. CDR3 DNA: TGTGCCAGCCAGCGGGACGGCTATAGCAATCAGCCCCAGCATTTT. Its translation is CASQRDGYSNQPQHF. Together with reference TRBV19 and TRBJ1-5, the CDR3 gives the full variable domain: DGGITQSPKYLFRKEGQNVTLSCEQNLNHDAMYWYRQDPGQGLRLIYYSQIVNDFQKGDIAEGYSVSREKKESFPLTVTSAQKNPTAFYLCASQRDGYSNQPQHFGDGTRLSIL.